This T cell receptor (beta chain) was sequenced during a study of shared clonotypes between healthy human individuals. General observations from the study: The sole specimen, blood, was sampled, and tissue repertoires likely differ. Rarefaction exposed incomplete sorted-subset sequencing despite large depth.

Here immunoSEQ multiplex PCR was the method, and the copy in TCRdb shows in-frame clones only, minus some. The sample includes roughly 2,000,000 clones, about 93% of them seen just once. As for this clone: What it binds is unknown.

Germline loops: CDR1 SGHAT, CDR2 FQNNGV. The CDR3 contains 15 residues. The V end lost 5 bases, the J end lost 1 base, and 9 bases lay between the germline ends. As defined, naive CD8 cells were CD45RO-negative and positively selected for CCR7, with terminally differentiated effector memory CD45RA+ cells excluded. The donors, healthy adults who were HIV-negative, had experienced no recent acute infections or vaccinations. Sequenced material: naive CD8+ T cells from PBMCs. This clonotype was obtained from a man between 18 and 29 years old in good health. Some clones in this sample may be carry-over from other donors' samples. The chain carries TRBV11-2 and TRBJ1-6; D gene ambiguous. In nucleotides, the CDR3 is TGTGCCAGCAGCGAAGGGTTTTCCTATAATTCACCCCTCCACTTT. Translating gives CASSEGFSYNSPLHF.